This is a list of T cell receptor beta chains from one sample in a study of identical twins. TCRdb reanalysed the 5' RACE reads using MiXCR and keeps one entry per CDR3 protein. The repertoire consists of roughly 690,000 distinct CDR3 sequences, with approximately 21% occurring once and the leading ten covering 4% to 5.5%. These sequences were also reported in another study, on T cells expressing NK-cell markers.

The material sequenced was PBMCs. These receptors all stem from a woman aged 18-29 years in good health. CDR3s include the opening cysteine and the closing phenylalanine or tryptophan. The D gene is left open where the match is weak. The size of a clone is reported for some rows only, either as once, few or many, or as a class for expanded clones.

CDR3aa: CSARNPGGEAFF; CDR3nt: TGCAGTGCTAGGAATCCAGGGGGGGAAGCTTTCTTT; abundance: few; v_gene: TRBV20-1; j_gene: TRBJ1-1; d_gene: TRBD1
CDR3aa: CASSLARPSRTDTQYF; CDR3nt: TGTGCCAGCAGTTTAGCGAGACCGAGCCGCACAGATACGCAGTATTTT; abundance: -; v_gene: TRBV12-3/TRBV12-4; j_gene: TRBJ2-3; d_gene: -
CDR3aa: CASSLTQETQYF; CDR3nt: TGTGCCAGCAGCTTGACTCAAGAGACCCAGTACTTC; abundance: many; v_gene: TRBV12-3/TRBV12-4; j_gene: TRBJ2-5; d_gene: -
CDR3aa: CSARTSGGIEQFF; CDR3nt: TGCAGTGCTAGGACTAGCGGGGGTATCGAGCAGTTCTTC; abundance: -; v_gene: TRBV20-1; j_gene: TRBJ2-1; d_gene: TRBD2
CDR3aa: CASSPSTGEIGYTF; CDR3nt: TGTGCCAGCAGTCCCTCGACAGGGGAGATAGGCTACACCTTC; abundance: -; v_gene: TRBV12-3/TRBV12-4; j_gene: TRBJ1-2; d_gene: TRBD1
CDR3aa: CASSSAGLYYHEQFF; CDR3nt: TGTGCCAGCAGCTCTGCTGGACTGTATTACCATGAGCAGTTCTTC; abundance: -; v_gene: TRBV5-6; j_gene: TRBJ2-1; d_gene: -
CDR3aa: CASSLAGRSSYEQYF; CDR3nt: TGTGCCAGCAGTTTAGCGGGACGGAGCTCCTACGAGCAGTACTTC; abundance: few; v_gene: TRBV12-3/TRBV12-4; j_gene: TRBJ2-7; d_gene: -
CDR3aa: CASSLLAPSQLDNTEAFF; CDR3nt: TGCGCCAGCAGCTTGTTAGCTCCATCCCAGCTTGATAACACTGAAGCTTTCTTT; abundance: few; v_gene: TRBV5-1; j_gene: TRBJ1-1; d_gene: -
CDR3aa: CSASGGGNSPLHF; CDR3nt: TGCAGTGCCAGTGGGGGGGGTAATTCACCCCTCCACTTT; abundance: -; v_gene: TRBV20-1; j_gene: TRBJ1-6; d_gene: -
CDR3aa: CASSLYRSVGELFF; CDR3nt: TGTGCCAGCAGCTTGTATCGATCCGTCGGGGAGCTGTTTTTT; abundance: -; v_gene: TRBV5-6; j_gene: TRBJ2-2; d_gene: -
CDR3aa: CSALTFGSSRTF; CDR3nt: TGCAGTGCCTTGACCTTCGGCTCCTCGCGCACCTTC; abundance: many; v_gene: TRBV20-1; j_gene: TRBJ1-2; d_gene: -
CDR3aa: CASSPTGIFYGYTF; CDR3nt: TGTGCCAGCTCTCCGACGGGAATTTTCTATGGCTACACCTTC; abundance: -; v_gene: TRBV14; j_gene: TRBJ1-2; d_gene: -
CDR3aa: CASSRRPTGGGRLDEQYF; CDR3nt: TGTGCCAGCAGCCGTCGCCCCACAGGGGGCGGTCGCTTAGACGAGCAGTACTTC; abundance: -; v_gene: TRBV3-1; j_gene: TRBJ2-7; d_gene: TRBD1
CDR3aa: CSARGGQANEKLFF; CDR3nt: TGCAGTGCTCGCGGGGGACAGGCTAATGAAAAACTGTTTTTT; abundance: few; v_gene: TRBV20-1; j_gene: TRBJ1-4; d_gene: TRBD1
CDR3aa: CATPRRAVYNEQFF; CDR3nt: TGTGCCACCCCGAGGAGGGCCGTCTACAATGAGCAGTTCTTC; abundance: few; v_gene: TRBV21-1; j_gene: TRBJ2-1; d_gene: -
CDR3aa: CASSFEGSTQYF; CDR3nt: TGTGCCAGCAGTTTTGAGGGCAGTACGCAGTATTTT; abundance: many; v_gene: TRBV12-3/TRBV12-4; j_gene: TRBJ2-3; d_gene: -
CDR3aa: CSGKQGARDTEAFF; CDR3nt: TGCAGTGGGAAGCAGGGGGCGCGGGACACTGAAGCTTTCTTT; abundance: many; v_gene: TRBV20-1; j_gene: TRBJ1-1; d_gene: TRBD1
CDR3aa: CAWRRLAGDTDTQYF; CDR3nt: TGTGCCTGGAGAAGATTAGCGGGTGACACAGATACGCAGTATTTT; abundance: -; v_gene: TRBV30; j_gene: TRBJ2-3; d_gene: TRBD2
CDR3aa: CASSFSTERRHTF; CDR3nt: TGTGCCAGCAGTTTCTCCACAGAGAGAAGGCACACCTTC; abundance: many; v_gene: TRBV12-3/TRBV12-4; j_gene: TRBJ1-2; d_gene: -
CDR3aa: CASSLGAGTNEQFF; CDR3nt: TGTGCCAGCAGTTTAGGGGCTGGGACAAATGAGCAGTTCTTC; abundance: many; v_gene: TRBV12-3/TRBV12-4; j_gene: TRBJ2-1; d_gene: -
CDR3aa: CASSLIGGAGNTEAFF; CDR3nt: TGTGCCAGCAGCCTCATTGGGGGGGCGGGGAACACTGAAGCTTTCTTT; abundance: many; v_gene: TRBV6-1; j_gene: TRBJ1-1; d_gene: -
CDR3aa: CSASRLGLDEQYF; CDR3nt: TGCAGTGCTAGTAGGCTAGGGCTTGATGAGCAGTACTTC; abundance: -; v_gene: TRBV20-1; j_gene: TRBJ2-7; d_gene: -
CDR3aa: CATSRLKILADNEQFF; CDR3nt: TGTGCCACCAGCAGACTAAAAATCCTAGCGGACAATGAGCAGTTCTTC; abundance: -; v_gene: TRBV15; j_gene: TRBJ2-1; d_gene: TRBD2
CDR3aa: CATSGIGTSGGVSYNEQFF; CDR3nt: TGTGCCACCAGTGGAATCGGGACTAGCGGGGGCGTTTCCTACAATGAGCAGTTCTTC; abundance: -; v_gene: TRBV24-1; j_gene: TRBJ2-1; d_gene: TRBD2
CDR3aa: CASSGSGTSGLEQYF; CDR3nt: TGTGCCAGCAGCGGGTCCGGGACTAGCGGGCTCGAGCAGTACTTC; abundance: -; v_gene: TRBV7-2; j_gene: TRBJ2-7; d_gene: TRBD2
CDR3aa: CASSQTGTITYEQYF; CDR3nt: TGTGCCAGCAGCCAGACCGGGACCATTACCTACGAGCAGTACTTC; abundance: -; v_gene: TRBV7-2; j_gene: TRBJ2-7; d_gene: -
CDR3aa: CASSAGGGRSYEQYF; CDR3nt: TGTGCCAGCAGCGCCGGGGGGGGGCGGTCTTACGAGCAGTACTTC; abundance: few; v_gene: TRBV9; j_gene: TRBJ2-7; d_gene: TRBD2
CDR3aa: CASSRDANTGELFF; CDR3nt: TGTGCCAGTAGTAGGGATGCGAACACCGGGGAGCTGTTTTTT; abundance: few; v_gene: TRBV19; j_gene: TRBJ2-2; d_gene: -
CDR3aa: CASSHRQGSYNEQFF; CDR3nt: TGTGCCAGCAGTCACCGACAGGGCAGCTACAATGAGCAGTTCTTC; abundance: few; v_gene: TRBV12-3/TRBV12-4; j_gene: TRBJ2-1; d_gene: TRBD1
CDR3aa: CSARGSGAETQYF; CDR3nt: TGCAGTGCTAGGGGAAGCGGGGCTGAGACCCAGTACTTC; abundance: -; v_gene: TRBV20-1; j_gene: TRBJ2-5; d_gene: TRBD2
CDR3aa: CSARDQSTTYEQYF; CDR3nt: TGCAGTGCTAGAGATCAGAGTACTACCTACGAGCAGTACTTC; abundance: -; v_gene: TRBV20-1; j_gene: TRBJ2-7; d_gene: -
CDR3aa: CASRAAGHAISLAKNIQYF; CDR3nt: TGTGCCAGCAGAGCCGCGGGACACGCAATCTCGCTAGCCAAAAACATTCAGTACTTC; abundance: -; v_gene: TRBV27; j_gene: TRBJ2-4; d_gene: -
CDR3aa: CASSYPTSGSPYNEQFF; CDR3nt: TGTGCCAGCAGCTACCCCACTAGCGGGAGCCCCTACAATGAGCAGTTCTTC; abundance: few; v_gene: TRBV9; j_gene: TRBJ2-1; d_gene: TRBD2
CDR3aa: CSARGGTPYEQYF; CDR3nt: TGCAGTGCTAGAGGCGGGACCCCCTACGAGCAGTACTTC; abundance: few; v_gene: TRBV20-1; j_gene: TRBJ2-7; d_gene: -
CDR3aa: CASSLWGTGNEQFF; CDR3nt: TGCGCCAGCAGCTTGTGGGGGACTGGGAATGAGCAGTTCTTC; abundance: -; v_gene: TRBV5-1; j_gene: TRBJ2-1; d_gene: -
CDR3aa: CSASPPSGANVLTF; CDR3nt: TGCAGTGCTAGCCCTCCTTCTGGGGCCAACGTCCTGACTTTC; abundance: few; v_gene: TRBV20-1; j_gene: TRBJ2-6; d_gene: -
CDR3aa: CASSELEANVNNEQFF; CDR3nt: TGTGCCAGCAGTGAATTGGAAGCGAATGTCAACAATGAGCAGTTCTTC; abundance: once; v_gene: TRBV6-1; j_gene: TRBJ2-1; d_gene: -
CDR3aa: CASSQLILGELFF; CDR3nt: TGTGCCAGCAGCCAATTAATACTCGGGGAGCTGTTTTTT; abundance: many; v_gene: TRBV3-1; j_gene: TRBJ2-2; d_gene: -
CDR3aa: CASSHTSGVYNEQFF; CDR3nt: TGTGCCAGCAGTCACACTAGCGGGGTCTACAATGAGCAGTTCTTC; abundance: -; v_gene: TRBV12-3/TRBV12-4; j_gene: TRBJ2-1; d_gene: TRBD2
CDR3aa: CASSLRNGQETQYF; CDR3nt: TGTGCCAGCAGTTTAAGGAACGGGCAAGAGACCCAGTACTTC; abundance: many; v_gene: TRBV12-3/TRBV12-4; j_gene: TRBJ2-5; d_gene: -
CDR3aa: CATSDLAGNEQFF; CDR3nt: TGTGCCACCAGTGATTTAGCCGGGAATGAGCAGTTCTTC; abundance: -; v_gene: TRBV24-1; j_gene: TRBJ2-1; d_gene: -
CDR3aa: CASSPQFDTEAFF; CDR3nt: TGTGCCAGCTCACCACAGTTTGACACTGAAGCTTTCTTT; abundance: many; v_gene: TRBV18; j_gene: TRBJ1-1; d_gene: -
CDR3aa: CASTPRDRANEQYF; CDR3nt: TGCGCCAGCACCCCCCGGGACAGGGCGAACGAGCAGTACTTC; abundance: few; v_gene: TRBV5-1; j_gene: TRBJ2-7; d_gene: TRBD1
CDR3aa: CSASGGDTQYF; CDR3nt: TGCAGTGCTAGTGGGGGGGATACGCAGTATTTT; abundance: -; v_gene: TRBV20-1; j_gene: TRBJ2-3; d_gene: -
CDR3aa: CASSDGGGIYNEQFF; CDR3nt: TGCGCCAGCAGTGACGGCGGGGGAATATACAATGAGCAGTTCTTC; abundance: -; v_gene: TRBV10-1; j_gene: TRBJ2-1; d_gene: TRBD2
CDR3aa: CASSWDGRFYNSPLHF; CDR3nt: TGTGCCAGCAGCTGGGACGGAAGGTTCTATAATTCACCCCTCCACTTT; abundance: few; v_gene: TRBV5-5; j_gene: TRBJ1-6; d_gene: -
CDR3aa: CASSEGLAHTDTQYF; CDR3nt: TGCGCCAGCAGCGAGGGACTAGCGCACACAGATACGCAGTATTTT; abundance: -; v_gene: TRBV10-2; j_gene: TRBJ2-3; d_gene: TRBD2
CDR3aa: CSATGIGEKLFF; CDR3nt: TGCAGTGCTACAGGGATAGGGGAAAAACTGTTTTTT; abundance: many; v_gene: TRBV20-1; j_gene: TRBJ1-4; d_gene: -
CDR3aa: CASGQGVYNEQFF; CDR3nt: TGCGCCAGCGGACAGGGTGTTTACAATGAGCAGTTCTTC; abundance: -; v_gene: TRBV5-1; j_gene: TRBJ2-1; d_gene: TRBD1
CDR3aa: CASSYRNRITEAFF; CDR3nt: TGTGCCAGCAGTTACAGGAATCGAATCACTGAAGCTTTCTTT; abundance: few; v_gene: TRBV12-3/TRBV12-4; j_gene: TRBJ1-1; d_gene: -
CDR3aa: CRGTRAGADTQYF; CDR3nt: TGCAGGGGCACGAGAGCGGGAGCAGATACGCAGTATTTT; abundance: -; v_gene: TRBV20-1; j_gene: TRBJ2-3; d_gene: TRBD2
CDR3aa: CSARGQLYGYTF; CDR3nt: TGCAGTGCGAGGGGACAGCTCTATGGCTACACCTTC; abundance: few; v_gene: TRBV20-1; j_gene: TRBJ1-2; d_gene: TRBD1
CDR3aa: CASSHGGLSYQETQYF; CDR3nt: TGTGCCAGCAGCCACGGCGGACTTTCGTACCAAGAGACCCAGTACTTC; abundance: few; v_gene: TRBV7-2; j_gene: TRBJ2-5; d_gene: -